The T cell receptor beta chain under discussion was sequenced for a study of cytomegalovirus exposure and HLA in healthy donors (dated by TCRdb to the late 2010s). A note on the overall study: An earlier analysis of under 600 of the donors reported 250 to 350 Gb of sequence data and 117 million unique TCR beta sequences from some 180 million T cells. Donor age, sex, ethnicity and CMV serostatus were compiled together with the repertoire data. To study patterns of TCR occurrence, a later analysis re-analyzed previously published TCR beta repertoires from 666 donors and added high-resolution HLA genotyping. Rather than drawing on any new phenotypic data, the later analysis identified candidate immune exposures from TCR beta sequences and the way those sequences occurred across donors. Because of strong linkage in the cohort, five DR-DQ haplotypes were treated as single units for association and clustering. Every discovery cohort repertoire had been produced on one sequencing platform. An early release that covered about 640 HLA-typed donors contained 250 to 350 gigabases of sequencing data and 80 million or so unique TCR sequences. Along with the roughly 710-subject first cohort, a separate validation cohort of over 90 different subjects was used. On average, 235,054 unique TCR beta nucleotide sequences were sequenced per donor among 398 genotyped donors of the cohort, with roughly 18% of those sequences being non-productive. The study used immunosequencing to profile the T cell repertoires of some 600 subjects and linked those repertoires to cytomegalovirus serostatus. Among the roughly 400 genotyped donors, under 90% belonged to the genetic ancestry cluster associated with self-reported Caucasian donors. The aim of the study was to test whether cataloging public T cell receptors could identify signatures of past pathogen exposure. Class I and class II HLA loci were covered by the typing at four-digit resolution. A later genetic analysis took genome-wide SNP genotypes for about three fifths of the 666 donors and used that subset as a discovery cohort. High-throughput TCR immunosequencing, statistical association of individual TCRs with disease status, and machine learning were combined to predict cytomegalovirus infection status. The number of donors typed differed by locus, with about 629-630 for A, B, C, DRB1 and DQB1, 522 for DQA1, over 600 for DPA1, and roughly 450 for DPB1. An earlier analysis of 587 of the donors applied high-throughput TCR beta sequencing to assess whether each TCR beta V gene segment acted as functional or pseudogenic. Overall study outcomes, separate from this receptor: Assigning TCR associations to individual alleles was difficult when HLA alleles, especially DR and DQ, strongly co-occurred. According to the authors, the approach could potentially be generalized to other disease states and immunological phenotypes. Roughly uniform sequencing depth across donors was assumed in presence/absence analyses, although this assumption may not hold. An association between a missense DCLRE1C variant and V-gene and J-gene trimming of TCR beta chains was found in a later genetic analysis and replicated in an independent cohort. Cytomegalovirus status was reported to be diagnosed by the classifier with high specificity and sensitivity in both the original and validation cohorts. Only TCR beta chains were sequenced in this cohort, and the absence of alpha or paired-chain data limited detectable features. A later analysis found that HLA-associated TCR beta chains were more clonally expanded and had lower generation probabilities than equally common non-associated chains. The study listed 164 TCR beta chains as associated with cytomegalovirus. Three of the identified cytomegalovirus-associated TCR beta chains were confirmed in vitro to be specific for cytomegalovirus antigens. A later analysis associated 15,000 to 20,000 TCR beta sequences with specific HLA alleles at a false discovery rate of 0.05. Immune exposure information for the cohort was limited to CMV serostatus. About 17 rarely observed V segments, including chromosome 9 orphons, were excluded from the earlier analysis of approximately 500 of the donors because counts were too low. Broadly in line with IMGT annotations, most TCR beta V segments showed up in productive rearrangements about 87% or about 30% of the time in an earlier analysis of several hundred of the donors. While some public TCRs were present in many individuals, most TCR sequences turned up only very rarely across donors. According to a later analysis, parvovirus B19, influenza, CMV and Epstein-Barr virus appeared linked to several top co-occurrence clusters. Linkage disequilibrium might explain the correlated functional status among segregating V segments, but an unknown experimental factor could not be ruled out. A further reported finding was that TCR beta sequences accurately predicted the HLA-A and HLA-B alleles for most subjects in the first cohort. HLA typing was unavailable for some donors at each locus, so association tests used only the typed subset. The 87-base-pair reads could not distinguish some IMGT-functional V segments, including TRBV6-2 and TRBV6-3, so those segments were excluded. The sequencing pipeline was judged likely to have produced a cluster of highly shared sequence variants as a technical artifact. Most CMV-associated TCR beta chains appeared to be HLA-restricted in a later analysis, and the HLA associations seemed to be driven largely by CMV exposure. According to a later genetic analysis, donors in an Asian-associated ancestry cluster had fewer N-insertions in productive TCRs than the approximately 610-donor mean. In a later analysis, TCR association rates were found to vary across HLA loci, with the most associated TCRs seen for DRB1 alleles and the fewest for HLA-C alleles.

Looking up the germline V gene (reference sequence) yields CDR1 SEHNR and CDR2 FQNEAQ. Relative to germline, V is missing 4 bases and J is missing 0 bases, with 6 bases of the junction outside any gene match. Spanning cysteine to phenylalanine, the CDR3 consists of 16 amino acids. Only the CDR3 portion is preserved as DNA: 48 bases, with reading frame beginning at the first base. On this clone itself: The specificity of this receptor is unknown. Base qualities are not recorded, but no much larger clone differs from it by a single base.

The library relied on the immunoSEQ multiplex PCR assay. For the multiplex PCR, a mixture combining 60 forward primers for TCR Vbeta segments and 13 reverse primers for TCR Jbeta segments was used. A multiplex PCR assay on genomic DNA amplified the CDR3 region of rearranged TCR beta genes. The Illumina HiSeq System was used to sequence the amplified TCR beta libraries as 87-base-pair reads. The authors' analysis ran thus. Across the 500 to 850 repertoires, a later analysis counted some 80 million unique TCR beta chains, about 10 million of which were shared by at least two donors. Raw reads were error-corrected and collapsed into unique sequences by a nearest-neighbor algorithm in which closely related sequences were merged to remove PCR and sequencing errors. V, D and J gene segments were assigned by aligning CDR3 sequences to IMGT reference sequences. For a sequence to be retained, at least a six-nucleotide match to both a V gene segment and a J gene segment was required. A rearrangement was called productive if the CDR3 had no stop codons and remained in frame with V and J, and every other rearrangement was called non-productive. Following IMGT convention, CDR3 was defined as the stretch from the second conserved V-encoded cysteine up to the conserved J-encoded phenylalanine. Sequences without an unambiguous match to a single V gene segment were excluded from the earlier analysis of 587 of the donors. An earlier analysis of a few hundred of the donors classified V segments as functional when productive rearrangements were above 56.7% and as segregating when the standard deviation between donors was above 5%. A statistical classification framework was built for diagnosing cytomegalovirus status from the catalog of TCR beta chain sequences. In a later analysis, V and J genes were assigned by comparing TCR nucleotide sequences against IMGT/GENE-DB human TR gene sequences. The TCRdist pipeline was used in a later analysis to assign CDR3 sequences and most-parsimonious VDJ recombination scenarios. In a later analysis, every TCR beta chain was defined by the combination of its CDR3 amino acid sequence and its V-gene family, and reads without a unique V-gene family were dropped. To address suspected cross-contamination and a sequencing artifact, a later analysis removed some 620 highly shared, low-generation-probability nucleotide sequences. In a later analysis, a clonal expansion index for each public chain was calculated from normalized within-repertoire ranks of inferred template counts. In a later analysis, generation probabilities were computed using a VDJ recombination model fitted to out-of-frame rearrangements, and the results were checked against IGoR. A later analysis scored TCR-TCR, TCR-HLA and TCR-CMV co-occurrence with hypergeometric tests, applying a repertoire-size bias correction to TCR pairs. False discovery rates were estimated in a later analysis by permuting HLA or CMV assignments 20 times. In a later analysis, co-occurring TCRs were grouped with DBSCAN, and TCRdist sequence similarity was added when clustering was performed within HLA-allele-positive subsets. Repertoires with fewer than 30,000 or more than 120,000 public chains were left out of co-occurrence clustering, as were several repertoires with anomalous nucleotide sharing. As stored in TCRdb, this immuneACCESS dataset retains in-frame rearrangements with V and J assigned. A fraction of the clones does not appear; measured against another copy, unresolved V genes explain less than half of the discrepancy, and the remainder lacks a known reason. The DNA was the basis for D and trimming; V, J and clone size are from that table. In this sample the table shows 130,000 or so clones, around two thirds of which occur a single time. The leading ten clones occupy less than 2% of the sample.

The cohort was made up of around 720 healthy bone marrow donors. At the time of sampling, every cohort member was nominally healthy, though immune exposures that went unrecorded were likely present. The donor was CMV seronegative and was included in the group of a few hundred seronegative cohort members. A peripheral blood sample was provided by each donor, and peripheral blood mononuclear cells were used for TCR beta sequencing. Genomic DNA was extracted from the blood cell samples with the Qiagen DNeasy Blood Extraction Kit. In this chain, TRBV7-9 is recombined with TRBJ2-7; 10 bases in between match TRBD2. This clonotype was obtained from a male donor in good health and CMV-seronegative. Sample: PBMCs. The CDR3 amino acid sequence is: CASSSQTSGFSYEQYF. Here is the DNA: TGTGCCAGCAGCTCCCAGACTAGCGGGTTCTCCTACGAGCAGTACTTC.